Here is one TCR beta chain with its context. The antigen remains undetermined. V lost 1 base and J 3 bases, leaving 4 bases between the germline ends. Germline CDR1 is SGHAT and CDR2 is FQNNGV. The CDR3 extends over 12 amino acids. These data come from a study of graft-versus-host responses after intestinal transplantation. General observations from the study: Some GvH clones appeared in ileal mucosa or blood before recipient bone marrow.

Assay: immunoSEQ multiplex PCR; the TCRdb copy retains only in-frame clones and omits some. The sample holds roughly 120,000 clones, approximately 90% seen once. This chain joins TRBV11-2 and TRBJ2-7; no firm D call. The starting material was unstimulated CD4+ T cells sorted from spleen or lymph node cells, obtained before transplant. This TCR was recovered from a human donor who was the organ donor for an intestinal transplant. DNA of the CDR3: TGTGCCAGCAGCTTAGGGCGCTACGAGCAGTACTTC. Protein product: CASSLGRYEQYF.